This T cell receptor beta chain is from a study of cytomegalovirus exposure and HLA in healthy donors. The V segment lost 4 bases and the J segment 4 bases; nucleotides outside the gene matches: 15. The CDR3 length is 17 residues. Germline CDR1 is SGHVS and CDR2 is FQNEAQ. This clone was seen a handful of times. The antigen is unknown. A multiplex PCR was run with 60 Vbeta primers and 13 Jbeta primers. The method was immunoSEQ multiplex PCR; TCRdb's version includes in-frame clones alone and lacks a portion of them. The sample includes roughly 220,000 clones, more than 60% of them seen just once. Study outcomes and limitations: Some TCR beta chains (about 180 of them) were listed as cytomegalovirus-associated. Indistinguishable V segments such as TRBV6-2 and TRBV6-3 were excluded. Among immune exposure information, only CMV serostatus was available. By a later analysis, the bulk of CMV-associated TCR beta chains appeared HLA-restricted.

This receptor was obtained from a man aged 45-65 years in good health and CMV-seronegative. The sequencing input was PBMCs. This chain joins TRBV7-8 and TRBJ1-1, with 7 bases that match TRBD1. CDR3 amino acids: CASSYRWSEGALTEAFF. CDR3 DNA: TGTGCCAGCAGCTATCGTTGGTCGGAGGGGGCTCTCACTGAAGCTTTCTTT.